The 18 T cell receptor beta chains below come from one sample, sequenced in a study of lymphopenia after photon versus proton radiotherapy. TCRdb keeps only in-frame clones here, not all; method: immunoSEQ multiplex PCR. This sample carries 150,000 or so clones, around 85% of them seen once, and the ten largest clones take around 4.6%. The specimen comprised peripheral blood, sampled from a patient treated with photon-based radiotherapy. Receptors were obtained from a man aged 50 to 60 with gastric cancer.

This clone was seen only once. V and J are TRBV27 and TRBJ2-7, with TRBD2 matching 9 bases. The length of the CDR3 is 16 residues. Germline trimming cut 6 bases from V and 3 bases from J; bases unmatched to any gene: 12. Germline loops: CDR1 MNHEY, CDR2 SMNVEV (reference sequence). The CDR3 bases are TGTGCCAGCAGCCCAATAGCGACTAGCGGAAACTACGAGCAGTACTTC. The encoded protein is CASSPIATSGNYEQYF.

The V and J genes are TRBV30 and TRBJ1-1; maybe TRBD1 (5 bases). Germline assignment: CDR1 GTSNPN and CDR2 SVGIG (reference sequence). V lost 0 bases to trimming and J lost 4 bases, with 9 bases between them. The CDR3 extends over 13 amino acids. CDR3: CAWSVRGGTEAFF. CDR3 nucleotides: TGTGCCTGGAGTGTAAGGGGAGGCACTGAAGCTTTCTTT.

The table lists this clone with a count of one. The chain couples TRBV11-2 to TRBJ2-7; maybe TRBD2 (6 bases). Germline V gives CDR1 SGHAT, CDR2 FQNNGV. The CDR3 consists of 14 residues. V was pared by 2 bases and J by 2 bases, with 10 bases between. For the CDR3, the DNA is TGTGCCAGCAGCTTAAGCGGGCTCCCCTACGAGCAGTACTTC. Its translation is CASSLSGLPYEQYF.

The chain recombines TRBV9 with TRBJ2-3; a weak D match, TRBD1 (5 bases). The V gene's germline CDR1 is SGDLS and CDR2 YYNGEE. Trimming removed 1 base from V and 5 bases from J, with 11 bases in between. The CDR3 totals 14 residues. The DNA for the CDR3 is TGTGCCAGCAGCGTAACAGGAGTCCAAGATACGCAGTATTTT. Protein product: CASSVTGVQDTQYF.

The chain's CDR3 is CASSLRDRGLYEQYF. The DNA for the CDR3 is TGTGCCAGCAGCTTGAGGGACAGGGGGCTCTACGAGCAGTACTTC. The chain has TRBV5-4 and TRBJ2-5; 12 positions match TRBD1. With the DNA end fitting TRBJ2-7 better, the J assignment may be wrong. The length of the CDR3 is 15 residues. Germline V gene data show CDR1 as SGHNT and CDR2 as YYREEE (reference sequence).

The chain couples TRBV30 to TRBJ2-7; no clear D. Trimming took 0 bases from V and 9 from J, leaving 18 bases between them. This CDR3 spans 14 amino acids. Germline V gene sequence: CDR1 GTSNPN, CDR2 SVGIG (reference sequence). CDR3: CAWSVNAPLLGQYF. As DNA, the CDR3 is TGTGCCTGGAGTGTAAACGCTCCCCTTTTAGGGCAGTACTTC. The full variable domain, completed using reference TRBV30 and TRBJ2-7, is SQTIHQWPATLVQPVGSPLSLECTVEGTSNPNLYWYRQAAGRGLQLLFYSVGIGQISSEVPQNLSASRPQDRQFILSSKKLLLSDSGFYLCAWSVNAPLLGQYFGPGTRLTVT.

The table lists this clone with a count of one. The V call is TRBV10-1, the J call TRBJ1-2, with 8 bases fitting TRBD1. Germline V gives CDR1 WNHNN, CDR2 SYGVQD (reference sequence). CDR3 length: 16 amino acids. V shed 2 bases, J shed 5 bases, and the junction held 10 bases outside the gene matches. For the CDR3, the DNA is TGCGCCAGCAGTGAGGAAAGGACAGGGACGATATATGGCTACACCTTC. As protein: CASSEERTGTIYGYTF.

This CDR3 is CASSYSSGPGNTIYF. In DNA form, the CDR3 reads TGTGCCAGCAGTTACTCATCCGGGCCTGGAAACACCATATATTTT. The chain combines TRBV6-5 with TRBJ1-3; D is unresolved. V was cut by 0 bases and J by 2 bases, with 8 bases left in between. The CDR3 length is 15 residues. Germline assignment: CDR1 MNHEY and CDR2 SVGAGI.

The chain combines TRBV4-3 with TRBJ2-7; D possibly matches TRBD1 or TRBD2 (5 bases each). CDR1 and CDR2 from the germline V gene are LGHNA and YSLEER. The CDR3 covers 15 residues. The germline V and J ends were trimmed by 0 bases and 4 bases, with 13 bases remaining between them. The CDR3 DNA follows: TGCGCCAGCAGCCAAGATACCCCGGGGCGTTACGAGCAGTACTTC. This gives the protein CASSQDTPGRYEQYF.

The chain combines TRBV11-2 with TRBJ1-1; possible D gene TRBD1, 5 bases. Trimming removed 2 bases from V and 8 bases from J, with 9 bases in between. The CDR3 has 12 amino acids. CDR1 and CDR2 (germline): SGHAT, FQNNGV. CDR3 nucleotide sequence: TGTGCCAGCAGCTTATGGGGGGTAGAAGCTTTCTTT. It encodes CASSLWGVEAFF.

The V and J genes are TRBV21-1 and TRBJ2-7; the table's D gene call, TRBD2, was not cross checked with the DNA. TRBV21-1 is tagged as a pseudogene. The CDR3 contains 20 residues. In nucleotides, the CDR3 is TGTGCCAGCAGCAAAAGCTGCGGGACTAGCGGGAGGCCTCCGTCGAGTGAGCAGTACTTC. Translation gives CASSKSCGTSGRPPSSEQYF.

The genes are TRBV6-1 and TRBJ1-5; possible D gene TRBD1, 6 bases. V lost 1 base and J lost 5, with 9 bases in between. Germline V gene data show CDR1 as MNHNS and CDR2 as SASEGT. The CDR3 is made up of 14 amino acids. This CDR3 reads CASSEGGGYQPQHF. CDR3 coding DNA: TGTGCCAGCAGTGAAGGTGGGGGCTATCAGCCCCAGCATTTT.

The gene calls are TRBV29-1 and TRBJ1-1; TRBD1 agrees at 8 bases. This CDR3 comprises 13 residues. V was clipped by 6 bases and J by 1 base; unmatched bases: 4. Germline V gene data show CDR1 as SQVTM and CDR2 as ANQGSEA. The CDR3 loop is CSVTGGGNTEAFF. The DNA for the CDR3 is TGCAGCGTCACAGGGGGGGGGAACACTGAAGCTTTCTTT.

This clone has a handful of counts. Other DNA variants within this sample encode the same CDR3. The chain combines TRBV7-8 with TRBJ2-7; D is ambiguous. The CDR3 is 12 amino acids. Germline V gene sequence: CDR1 SGHVS, CDR2 FQNEAQ. Trimming shortened V by 1 base and J by 1 base, and 2 bases separated the two germline ends. CDR3 nucleotides: TGTGCCAGCAGCTTAGGATCCTACGAGCAGTACTTC. Its protein is CASSLGSYEQYF.

V is TRBV15 and J is TRBJ2-5, with TRBD1 identical over 7 bases. Germline trimming cut 0 bases from V and 3 bases from J; bases unmatched to any gene: 4. Per germline, CDR1 LNHNV and CDR2 YYDKDF (reference sequence). The CDR3 runs 15 residues. CDR3 amino acids: CATSRDLGQEETQYF. DNA of the CDR3: TGTGCCACCAGCAGAGATCTTGGACAGGAAGAGACCCAGTACTTC.

This chain links TRBV18 with TRBJ1-1; no firm D call. The CDR3 length is 12 residues. With 4 bases removed from V and 5 bases from J, the gap between germline ends came to 8 bases. Germline CDR1 reads KGHSH; CDR2 reads LQKENI. The CDR3 loop is CASSQRRTEAFF. In DNA, the CDR3 is TGTGCCAGCTCACAGAGGAGGACTGAAGCTTTCTTT.

The CDR3 coding sequence is TGTGCCAGCAGTTTACTAGCGGGAGTTGGAGAGACCCAGTACTTC. Its protein is CASSLLAGVGETQYF. The rearrangement links TRBV27 to TRBJ2-5; TRBD2 aligns across 10 bases. Looked up from germline, CDR1 is MNHEY and CDR2 is SMNVEV (reference sequence). The CDR3 length is 15 residues. J gave up 4 bases and V 2 bases, and 4 bases lay outside the gene matches.

This sequence joins TRBV2 and TRBJ1-5, with TRBD1 matching over 7 bases. CDR1 is SNHLY, CDR2 FYNNEI, per germline. The CDR3 length is 14 residues. V was pared by 4 bases and J by 5 bases, with 5 bases of the junction left unmatched. The CDR3 DNA sequence: TGTGCCAGCAGTGTCCTAACAGGGGATCAGCCCCAGCATTTT. Translated, it gives CASSVLTGDQPQHF.